The sequence of this TCR beta chain was determined in a study of T cells in Graves' hyperthyroidism and ophthalmopathy. About the research overall: Initial diagnosis, before any treatment, was when peripheral blood was collected.

RNA transcripts provided the source from which TCR beta CDR3 regions were amplified. The study used the HTBI primer set for a first-round RT-PCR of the TCR CDR3. TCRdb reprocessed the multiplex PCR reads via MiXCR and lists one record per CDR3 protein. The sample lists a few hundred thousand distinct CDR3 sequences, 13% occurring once. This clonotype was observed a few times. V was pared by 5 bases and J by 6 bases, with 9 bases between. The CDR3 runs 11 residues. Germline CDR1 reads SGHRS; CDR2 reads YFSETQ. Newly diagnosed patients aged 18 to 65 had hyperthyroidism of under 2 months' duration. The PBMCs had their origin in 10 ml of fresh peripheral blood.

The sequenced sample was blood. This TCR came from a man younger than 40 with Graves' hyperthyroidism that later progressed to Graves' ophthalmopathy. The V gene is TRBV5-1, the J gene TRBJ2-7, with D possibly TRBD2 on 5 matching bases. Written as DNA, the CDR3 is TGCGCCAGCAGGAGGGCGAGCGAGCAGTACTTC. This encodes CASRRASEQYF.